This entry concerns a single T cell receptor (beta chain). The target antigen is unknown. Germline CDR1 is MDHEN and CDR2 is SYDVKM. This CDR3 has 14 residues. J gave up 8 bases and V 5 bases, and 7 bases lay outside the gene matches. This specimen comes from a study of T cell responses to AZD1222 COVID-19 vaccine. Study observations and caveats: Two AZD1222 administrations were followed by greater Spike-specific TCR breadth and depth.

This table comes from immunoSEQ multiplex PCR, and its TCRdb copy is limited to in-frame clones, with some not included. In the table there are around 83,000 clones, roughly 94% of which are singletons. The TCR was taken from an adult in good health. The sample consisted of peripheral blood, taken on day 0 of AZD1222 vaccination. The gene calls are TRBV28 and TRBJ1-4; 8 bases align to TRBD1. CDR3 coding DNA: TGTGCCAGCAGTACCGGACAGGGAGGCGAAAAACTGTTTTTT. It yields the protein CASSTGQGGEKLFF.